A single sample gave rise to the 7 T cell receptor beta chains below, sequenced in a study of a mutant IDH1 vaccine in newly diagnosed glioma. Time point: baseline, week 1 (first vaccination visit). As for treatment: pre-vaccination baseline after standard-of-care therapy. TCRdb's copy holds only in-frame clones and misses some; the assay was immunoSEQ multiplex PCR. The sample contains some 95,000 clones, roughly 78% of which appear only once. The sample was PBMCs, taken from a glioma patient treated with radiotherapy, temozolomide or both. These receptors originate from a man in his forties with glioma.

V and J are TRBV5-1 and TRBJ2-2; maybe TRBD2 (6 bases). The CDR3 totals 15 residues. The germline CDR1 and CDR2 sequences are SGHRS and YFSETQ. V was cut by 5 bases and J by 0 bases, with 11 bases left in between. CDR3 DNA sequence: TGCGCCAGCAGAGCTGGGGGGACGAACACCGGGGAGCTGTTTTTT. Translating it yields CASRAGGTNTGELFF.

This clone was counted only a few times. The chain uses TRBV5-1 and TRBJ1-1; possible D gene TRBD1, 5 bases. CDR1 and CDR2 (germline): SGHRS, YFSETQ. V lost 1 base to trimming and J lost 0 bases, with 10 bases between them. This CDR3 spans 15 amino acids. CDR3 nucleotide sequence: TGCGCCAGCAGCTTGAGGTGGGGCCTGAACACTGAAGCTTTCTTT. Its translation is CASSLRWGLNTEAFF.

The chain uses TRBV7-9 and TRBJ2-1; D remains unclear. Between the trimmed V and J ends, which lost 4 bases and 4 bases, there was a span of 17 bases. CDR1 SEHNR and CDR2 FQNEAQ come from the germline V gene (reference sequence). This CDR3 is built from 16 residues. CDR3 in DNA: TGTGCCAGCAGCTCCTTGGGCGGCGGCGCTTACAATGAGCAGTTCTTC. It specifies CASSSLGGGAYNEQFF.

The chain has TRBV7-2 and TRBJ2-1; tentatively, D is TRBD1 (6 bases). Germline V gene lookup returns CDR1 SGHTA and CDR2 FQGNSA. This CDR3 comprises 15 residues. V lost 1 base and J 4 bases, leaving 11 bases between the germline ends. CDR3 nucleotide sequence: TGTGCCAGCAGCTTAGAGGGCCAGGGGTACAATGAGCAGTTCTTC. Amino acid sequence: CASSLEGQGYNEQFF.

This sequence joins TRBV30 and TRBJ2-7; 12 bases agree with TRBD2. Losses at the gene ends were 6 bases for V and 2 bases for J; bases not matched to a gene: 8. Germline CDR1 reads GTSNPN; CDR2 reads SVGIG (reference sequence). The length of the CDR3 is 15 residues. DNA for the CDR3: TGTGCCTGTACTCCCCGACTAGCGGGGGCCTACGAGCAGTACTTC. Amino acid sequence: CACTPRLAGAYEQYF. Full variable domain (rest looked up from reference TRBV30 and TRBJ2-7): SQTIHQWPATLVQPVGSPLSLECTVEGTSNPNLYWYRQAAGRGLQLLFYSVGIGQISSEVPQNLSASRPQDRQFILSSKKLLLSDSGFYLCACTPRLAGAYEQYFGPGTRLTVT.

The V call is TRBV7-9, the J call TRBJ2-6; the D gene is possibly TRBD1 (6 bases). The germline gives CDR1 SEHNR, CDR2 FQNEAQ (reference sequence). The CDR3 has 13 amino acids. With 9 bases removed from V and 2 bases from J, the gap between germline ends came to 8 bases. The CDR3 here is CARGAAGANVLTF. DNA for the CDR3: TGTGCCAGGGGGGCTGCTGGGGCCAACGTCCTGACTTTC.

The chain couples TRBV19 to TRBJ1-2; D gene ambiguous. Trimming cost V 0 bases and J 2 bases, with 13 bases left between them. CDR3 length: 16 residues. Germline V gives CDR1 LNHDA, CDR2 SQIVND (reference sequence). The CDR3 sequence: CASSIDGGRQNYGYTF. CDR3 DNA sequence: TGTGCCAGTAGTATAGACGGCGGACGCCAAAACTATGGCTACACCTTC.